This T cell receptor beta chain was found in a study of T cell responses to AZD1222 COVID-19 vaccine. Sequencing used immunoSEQ multiplex PCR; TCRdb keeps in-frame clones, though not all of them. The data show approximately 150,000 clones, 91% seen once. About this clone: Its target is unknown.

Study-level results: When two AZD1222 doses had been given, Spike-specific TCR breadth and depth rose. Seropositive AZD1222 recipients at baseline numbered only six or seven.

Germline loops: CDR1 MNHEY, CDR2 SVGAGI. Trimming removed 2 bases at V and 4 bases at J, with 9 bases between. The CDR3 consists of 14 residues. This clonotype was sampled from an adult in good health. The rearrangement links TRBV6-5 to TRBJ1-5; D gene uncertain. The sample consisted of peripheral blood, taken on day 0 of AZD1222 vaccination. CDR3 amino acids: CASSYGPGNQPQHF. The CDR3 coding sequence is TGTGCCAGCAGTTACGGGCCGGGGAATCAGCCCCAGCATTTT.